Following are 2 T cell receptor beta chains from one sample sequenced in a study of T cell responses to AZD1222 COVID-19 vaccine. The method was immunoSEQ multiplex PCR; TCRdb's version includes in-frame clones alone and lacks a portion of them. The data show around 100,000 clones, 80% to 85% seen once. The material was peripheral blood, obtained on day 0 of AZD1222 vaccination. These TCRs come from an adult in good health.

This clone has more than one count but fewer than ten. V usage is TRBV19 and J usage is TRBJ1-2; D not certain. Germline V gives CDR1 LNHDA, CDR2 SQIVND (reference sequence). The CDR3 totals 16 residues. The V gene lost 5 bases and the J gene lost 1 base, with 17 bases spanning the gap. In DNA form, the CDR3 reads TGTGCCAGTAGTTCCGTCCAGGAGACCCTTAACTATGGCTACACCTTC. Translated, it gives CASSSVQETLNYGYTF.

J is TRBJ1-4 and V is TRBV12-3 or TRBV12-4; D not resolved. V was trimmed by 8 bases and J by 5 bases, leaving 6 bases between them. CDR3 length: 11 amino acids. CDR3 nucleotides: TGTGCCAGCCGGGAAAATGAAAAACTGTTTTTT. The encoded protein is CASRENEKLFF.